Following are 10 T cell receptor beta chains from one sample sequenced in a study of regulatory T cells in long-lasting Graves disease. With iRepertoire HTBI primers and Arm-PCR of CDR3 regions, TCR beta libraries were built. TCRdb called the multiplex PCR reads again in MiXCR, with one record for every CDR3 protein. The table has hundreds of thousands of distinct CDR3 sequences, 12% seen once. Time point defined: newly diagnosed GD, antithyroid drugs for less than 3 months. The authors made the TCR library using RNA they extracted from PBMCs. The sample was also linked to a second study, of T cells in Graves' hyperthyroidism and ophthalmopathy.

The sequenced sample was peripheral blood mononuclear cells (PBMCs), obtained at new diagnosis, from a patient treated with antithyroid drugs. These receptors were collected from a young woman with Graves disease.

This clonotype was seen ten or more times. The rearrangement links TRBV12-3 or TRBV12-4 to TRBJ2-4; D is perhaps TRBD1 (5 bases). The V end was cut by 6 bases, the J end by 9 bases, with 18 bases between. This CDR3 contains 14 residues. The CDR3 DNA sequence: TGTGCCAGCAGCCTCTGGGTCAGGGAAACCATTCAGTACTTC. Amino acid sequence: CASSLWVRETIQYF.

This clonotype was detected ten times or more. The genes are TRBV5-8 and TRBJ1-3, with D unclear. Trimming removed 1 base from V and 0 bases from J, with 8 bases in between. The CDR3 is 15 amino acids. Germline V gene lookup returns CDR1 SGHTS and CDR2 YDEGEE. The CDR3 spells CASSLYGYSGNTIYF. CDR3 nucleotide sequence: TGTGCCAGCAGCTTGTACGGATACTCTGGAAACACCATATATTTT.

This clonotype was counted many times. V and J are TRBV28 and TRBJ2-1; the match to TRBD1 covers 11 bases. The CDR3 covers 17 residues. Germline V gene sequence: CDR1 MDHEN, CDR2 SYDVKM. Losses at the gene ends were 5 bases for V and 6 bases for J; bases not matched to a gene: 12. CDR3 amino acids: CASSPGQGANWGNEQFF. In DNA form, the CDR3 reads TGTGCCAGCAGTCCCGGACAGGGGGCTAATTGGGGCAATGAGCAGTTCTTC.

This chain joins TRBV11-2 and TRBJ2-5; 14 bases fit TRBD2. CDR3 length equals 18 residues. After removal of 2 bases from V and 7 bases from J, the junction contained 12 bases not matched to a gene. Germline loops: CDR1 SGHAT, CDR2 FQNNGV. CDR3 coding DNA: TGTGCCAGCAGCTTAAATTTGCCTGGACTAGCGGGAGGTGGGACCCAGTACTTC. It specifies CASSLNLPGLAGGGTQYF.

The chain uses TRBV18 and TRBJ2-3, with D perhaps being TRBD1 or TRBD2 (5 bases each). Germline V CDR1 and CDR2: KGHSH, LQKENI. The CDR3 consists of 14 residues. Trimming cost V 4 bases and J 9 bases, with 17 bases left between them. The CDR3 loop reads CASSRDRDHLTQYF. The CDR3 DNA follows: TGTGCCAGCTCACGAGACCGGGACCACCTAACGCAGTATTTT.

This clonotype was observed many times. The gene calls are TRBV3-1 and TRBJ2-5, with 13 bases lining up with TRBD2. CDR3 size: 15 residues. Trimming took 4 bases from V and 4 from J; bases not matched to a gene: 3. Germline-derived CDR1 and CDR2 are LGHDT and YNNKEL (reference sequence). The DNA for the CDR3 is TGTGCCAGCAGCCTCCGGACTAGCGGGAGAGAGACCCAGTACTTC. This gives the protein CASSLRTSGRETQYF.

This clonotype has at least ten counts. V usage is TRBV18 and J usage is TRBJ2-7; D gene ambiguous. V lost 2 bases to trimming and J lost 4 bases, with 9 bases between them. Germline assignment: CDR1 KGHSH and CDR2 LQKENI. The CDR3 covers 13 residues. The CDR3 nucleotides are TGTGCCAGCTCACCAGCAGGATCGTACGAGCAGTACTTC. Its translation is CASSPAGSYEQYF.

This clonotype came up many times. The CDR3 spells CASSLRGSGNTEAFF. As DNA, the CDR3 is TGTGCCAGCAGCTTGAGGGGTTCCGGGAACACTGAAGCTTTCTTT. V usage is TRBV5-5 and J usage is TRBJ1-1; maybe TRBD1 (5 bases). CDR1 and CDR2 from the germline V gene are SGHKS and YYEKEE (reference sequence). Trimming took 1 base from V and 1 from J, leaving 11 bases between them. The CDR3 runs to 15 residues.

In its sample, this clonotype was seen many times. The chain combines TRBV7-9 with TRBJ2-1; D not resolved. Trimming took off 6 bases at V and 3 bases at J, with 15 bases between the two ends. CDR1 is SEHNR, CDR2 FQNEAQ, per germline (reference sequence). The CDR3 is 15 residues long. The CDR3 sequence is CASSPFVGGYNEQFF. The CDR3 region has the DNA TGTGCCAGCAGTCCTTTCGTAGGCGGCTACAATGAGCAGTTCTTC.

The J gene is TRBJ2-5, the V gene TRBV25-1; unclear D gene. The V end was cut by 5 bases, the J end by 5 bases, with 15 bases between. CDR1 is MGHDK and CDR2 is SYGVNS in the germline V gene. CDR3 size: 14 residues. The CDR3, as DNA: TGTGCCAGCAGTCCAACCGGTAGCCAGGAGACCCAGTACTTC. This encodes CASSPTGSQETQYF. Full variable domain (rest looked up from reference TRBV25-1 and TRBJ2-5): EADIYQTPRYLVIGTGKKITLECSQTMGHDKMYWYQQDPGMELHLIHYSYGVNSTEKGDLSSESTVSRIRTEHFPLTLESARPSHTSQYLCASSPTGSQETQYFGPGTRLLVL.